This TCR beta chain was captured by sequencing in a study of blood T cell repertoires in COVID-19. CDR3 length equals 17 residues. CDR1 SGHVS and CDR2 FQNEAQ come from the germline V gene. The V and J ends lost 1 base and 0 bases, in that order; junction bases with no gene match: 6. Clones were read by immunoSEQ multiplex PCR, and TCRdb kept only the in-frame ones, dropping some. Of about 300,000 clones listed, approximately 84% are singletons. The sequencing sample was made of peripheral blood. The rearrangement uses TRBV7-8 and TRBJ1-3; 7 bases map to TRBD1. The clonotype was recovered from a human donor with COVID-19, enrolled during active disease. The donor label of this sample is uncertain. DNA of the CDR3: TGTGCCAGCAGCTTAGTGGGACAGCTTTACTCTGGAAACACCATATATTTT. It encodes CASSLVGQLYSGNTIYF.